This is a list of T cell receptor beta chains from one sample in a study of CD8+CD57+ T cells in acquired aplastic anemia. Using its own MiXCR run on the reads, TCRdb lists one record per CDR3 protein. The sample has about 420,000 distinct CDR3 sequences; roughly 68% are singletons. Sequenced material: sorted CD4+, CD8+, or CD8+CD57+ T cells (not recorded which) from PBMCs. Every receptor here comes from a human donor in good health, serving as a control. Both conserved end residues are part of each CDR3. D genes are given only for firm matches. A clone size is listed for some rows: how often the clone was seen (once, few, many), or a class if it is expanded.

v_gene: TRBV20-1; d_gene: NA; abundance: NA; CDR3aa: CSARARRGSCYTF
v_gene: TRBV19; d_gene: TRBD1; abundance: many; CDR3aa: CASTKGQGNTEAFF
v_gene: TRBV20-1; d_gene: NA; abundance: many; CDR3aa: CSVSRLTDTQYF
v_gene: TRBV7-2; d_gene: NA; abundance: NA; CDR3aa: CASSLVPRSSYNEF
v_gene: TRBV20-1; d_gene: NA; abundance: NA; CDR3aa: CSAEGPVGRKLFF
v_gene: TRBV10-3; d_gene: NA; abundance: NA; CDR3aa: CAISEGGPGANVLTF
v_gene: TRBV7-2; d_gene: NA; abundance: NA; CDR3aa: CASSLWQGRMHRYF
v_gene: TRBV10-2; d_gene: NA; abundance: NA; CDR3aa: CASSTDGGSWEQYF
v_gene: TRBV11-2; d_gene: NA; abundance: NA; CDR3aa: CASSLERGHEKLFF
v_gene: TRBV12-3/TRBV12-4; d_gene: NA; abundance: NA; CDR3aa: CASSRVRGSPLHF
v_gene: TRBV20-1; d_gene: TRBD1; abundance: once; CDR3aa: CSARPLAVNRGEGTEAFF
v_gene: TRBV24-1; d_gene: TRBD2; abundance: NA; CDR3aa: CATRGLAAYEQYF
v_gene: TRBV30; d_gene: NA; abundance: NA; CDR3aa: CAWTMGGSGYGFF
v_gene: TRBV5-1; d_gene: TRBD1; abundance: NA; CDR3aa: CASSPQTGGSTDTQYF
v_gene: TRBV5-1; d_gene: NA; abundance: NA; CDR3aa: CASSLGDFGYDTGELFF
v_gene: TRBV2; d_gene: NA; abundance: NA; CDR3aa: CASRPRDGTRGYTF
v_gene: TRBV10-3; d_gene: TRBD2; abundance: NA; CDR3aa: CAISDLTSGATYNEQFF
v_gene: TRBV12-3/TRBV12-4; d_gene: NA; abundance: NA; CDR3aa: CASSKAAGRAETQYF
v_gene: TRBV7-3; d_gene: TRBD2; abundance: NA; CDR3aa: CASSVTSGGAGTYEQYF
v_gene: TRBV10-3; d_gene: TRBD1; abundance: NA; CDR3aa: CASSYRQGYQPQHF
v_gene: TRBV19; d_gene: NA; abundance: many; CDR3aa: CATWRNTEAFF
v_gene: TRBV10-3; d_gene: NA; abundance: NA; CDR3aa: CAITPAQSKNEAFF
v_gene: TRBV10-3; d_gene: NA; abundance: NA; CDR3aa: CAISPDPGMNFEAFF
v_gene: TRBV7-2; d_gene: NA; abundance: once; CDR3aa: CASSLGSRGQPQHF
v_gene: TRBV24-1; d_gene: NA; abundance: NA; CDR3aa: CATSDRSGDTHPQHF
v_gene: TRBV20-1; d_gene: TRBD1; abundance: many; CDR3aa: CSATPTGGLDTQYF
v_gene: TRBV7-3; d_gene: TRBD2; abundance: NA; CDR3aa: CASSSVVAGGNEQFF
v_gene: TRBV20-1; d_gene: TRBD1; abundance: NA; CDR3aa: CSARRGGQGDGYTF
v_gene: TRBV20-1; d_gene: NA; abundance: NA; CDR3aa: CSAIGGAQLGNEQFF
v_gene: TRBV7-2; d_gene: NA; abundance: once; CDR3aa: CASSAYPRGADF
v_gene: TRBV20-1; d_gene: TRBD1; abundance: NA; CDR3aa: CSAESTGTGNSPLHF
v_gene: TRBV5-1; d_gene: NA; abundance: NA; CDR3aa: CASATQRGLANEQYF
v_gene: TRBV5-1; d_gene: NA; abundance: NA; CDR3aa: CASSLALPDSPLHF
v_gene: TRBV20-1; d_gene: NA; abundance: once; CDR3aa: CSARSFLRDSYTF
v_gene: TRBV7-2; d_gene: NA; abundance: NA; CDR3aa: CASRLGTDYGYTFQYF
v_gene: TRBV6-6; d_gene: TRBD1; abundance: many; CDR3aa: CASSSTGAATEAFF
v_gene: TRBV2; d_gene: TRBD1; abundance: few; CDR3aa: CASSRQGETQHF
v_gene: TRBV25-1; d_gene: NA; abundance: NA; CDR3aa: CASSYSWGSNYGYTF
v_gene: TRBV9; d_gene: NA; abundance: NA; CDR3aa: CASSVGTSDIQYF
v_gene: TRBV20-1; d_gene: TRBD1; abundance: many; CDR3aa: CSARGGQGSYQPQHF
v_gene: TRBV2; d_gene: NA; abundance: once; CDR3aa: CASSQEDTGELFFGF
v_gene: TRBV6-6; d_gene: NA; abundance: NA; CDR3aa: CASSNTGTTYEQYF
v_gene: TRBV12-3/TRBV12-4; d_gene: NA; abundance: NA; CDR3aa: CASSLTSMQQYF
v_gene: TRBV7-7; d_gene: NA; abundance: NA; CDR3aa: CASSLATGLNEKLFF
v_gene: TRBV5-5; d_gene: TRBD1; abundance: NA; CDR3aa: CASSRTGMGTDTQYF
v_gene: TRBV15; d_gene: NA; abundance: few; CDR3aa: CATSRVGSGRLTDTQYF
v_gene: TRBV11-2; d_gene: NA; abundance: NA; CDR3aa: CASSLVLQGGSYTQYF
v_gene: TRBV11-2; d_gene: NA; abundance: few; CDR3aa: CASSIINEQFF